This TCR beta chain was recovered during a study of blood T cell repertoires in COVID-19 (dated by TCRdb to 2019 to 2021). As for the study more broadly: Samples from collaborators originated in the United States, Italy and Spain and spanned both the acute and convalescent phases of COVID-19. The repertoires were released in a freely available public database meant as a resource for research on the immune response to SARS-CoV-2. The dataset comprised deeply sampled blood TCRbeta repertoires from subjects exposed to, actively infected with, or recovered from COVID-19. The sample metadata nearly always contained a de-identified subject ID, COVID-19 status, age in years and sex. The material from the prospective study consisted of cDNA or gDNA derived from T cells, B-cell-depleted T cells, or PBMCs. The samples were drawn from two sources: the first 160 participants of the ongoing ImmuneRACE study, and 950 to 1,500 subjects contributed by 6 global collaborators. Where available, HLA class I and class II types were taken from metadata supplied by the sample provider and were not determined by assay-based typing.

On this clone: Its target antigen remains unknown. The sample holds no much larger clone one base away, and base qualities are not on file.

TCRbeta CDR3 regions were amplified from genomic DNA using the immunoSEQ Assay, a bias-controlled multiplex PCR. In the authors' own workflow: Within the assay, amplification of reference gene primers was used to estimate how many nucleated cells each sample contained. To quantify the absolute abundance of each unique TCRbeta CDR3 rearrangement, sequence reads were collapsed and filtered. For each sample, productive Simpson clonality was calculated as the square root of Simpson's diversity index over productive rearrangements. Imported from immuneACCESS, the table was reduced by TCRdb to in-frame sequences with V and J called. These copies leave out some clones; in studies compared against another copy, an unresolved V gene accounts for under half, and the cause of the remainder is not known. V and J calls and clone size are copied from that table; D and trimming were computed from the DNA. This sample has a few hundred thousand clones in its table, and more than 85% of those were observed once. In total, the top ten clones hold about 0.86% of the sample.

In the prospective study, participants were roughly 18 to 100 years old, resided in about two dozen geographic areas of the United States, and were enrolled through a virtual design. Cohort assignment in the prospective study relied on participant-reported clinical history from a screening survey and a study questionnaire. Exposed participants had been in contact, within 2 weeks of entering the study, with a person who had a PCR-confirmed or clinician-diagnosed case of COVID-19. Mobile phlebotomists in the prospective study collected whole blood, serum and a nasopharyngeal or oropharyngeal swab from every participant. Prospective study participants could optionally give additional blood draws and questionnaires over a roughly two-month period. Before DNA extraction, prospective study blood samples were shipped either frozen or at room temperature. At the junction V is shortened by 1 base and J by 2 bases, with 12 bases in between. CDR1 and CDR2 (LNHNV, YYDKDF) derive from the germline V gene (reference sequence). From the cysteine through the phenylalanine, the CDR3 covers 16 amino acids. Only the CDR3 portion is preserved as DNA: 48 bases, with reading frame beginning at the first base.

Broader findings and caveats from the paper: The quantity of clinical and demographic metadata differed by source and by participant and was supplied without curation.

The clonotype comes from a woman between 40 and 50 years old who had been exposed to COVID-19. The rearrangement combines TRBV15 with TRBJ2-1, with TRBD1 as a weak D call on 5 bases. The sample comprised PBMCs or T cells enriched from blood (not recorded which). The nucleotide sequence is TGTGCCACCAGCAGAGTCAGGGATCAAGCCTACAATGAGCAGTTCTTC. This yields the protein CATSRVRDQAYNEQFF.